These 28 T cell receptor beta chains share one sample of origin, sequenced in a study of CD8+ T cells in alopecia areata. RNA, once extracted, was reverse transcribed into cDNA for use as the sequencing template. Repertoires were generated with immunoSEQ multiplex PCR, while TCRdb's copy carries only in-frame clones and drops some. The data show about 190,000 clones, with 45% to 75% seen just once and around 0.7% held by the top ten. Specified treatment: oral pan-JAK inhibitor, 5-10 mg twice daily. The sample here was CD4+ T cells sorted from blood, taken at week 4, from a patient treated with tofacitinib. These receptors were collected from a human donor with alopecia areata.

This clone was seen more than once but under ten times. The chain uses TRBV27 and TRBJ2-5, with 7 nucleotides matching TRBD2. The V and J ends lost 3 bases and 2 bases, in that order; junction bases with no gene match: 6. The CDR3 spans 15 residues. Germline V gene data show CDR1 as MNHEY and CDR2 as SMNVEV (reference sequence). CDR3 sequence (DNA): TGTGCCAGCAGTTTCCTAGCGGATAATCAAGAGACCCAGTACTTC. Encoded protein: CASSFLADNQETQYF.

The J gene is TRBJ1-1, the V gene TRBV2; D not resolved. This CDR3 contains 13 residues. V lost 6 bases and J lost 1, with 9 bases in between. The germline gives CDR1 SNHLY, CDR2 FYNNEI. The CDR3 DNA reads TGTGCCAGCAGAAAACTGCAGAACACTGAAGCTTTCTTT. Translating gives CASRKLQNTEAFF.

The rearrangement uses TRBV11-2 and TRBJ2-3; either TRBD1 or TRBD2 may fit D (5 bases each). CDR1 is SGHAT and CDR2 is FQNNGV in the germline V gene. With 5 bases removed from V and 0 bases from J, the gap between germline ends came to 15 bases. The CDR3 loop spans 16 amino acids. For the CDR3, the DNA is TGTGCCAGCAGCCCCTTTCGGGGCGCTAGCACAGATACGCAGTATTTT. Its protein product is CASSPFRGASTDTQYF.

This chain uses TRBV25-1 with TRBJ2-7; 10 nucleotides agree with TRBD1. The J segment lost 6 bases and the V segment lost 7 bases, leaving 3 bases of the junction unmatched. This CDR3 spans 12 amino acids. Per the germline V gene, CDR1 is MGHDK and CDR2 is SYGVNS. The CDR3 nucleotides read TGTGCCAGCACGGGGACAGGGGTCGAGCAGTACTTC. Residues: CASTGTGVEQYF.

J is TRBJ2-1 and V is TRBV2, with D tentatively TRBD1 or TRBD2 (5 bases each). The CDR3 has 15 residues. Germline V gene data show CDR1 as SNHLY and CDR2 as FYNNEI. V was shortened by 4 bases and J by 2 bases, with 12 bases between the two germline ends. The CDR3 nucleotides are TGTGCCAGCAGTGTCGGGGCAACAGCCTACAATGAGCAGTTCTTC. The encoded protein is CASSVGATAYNEQFF.

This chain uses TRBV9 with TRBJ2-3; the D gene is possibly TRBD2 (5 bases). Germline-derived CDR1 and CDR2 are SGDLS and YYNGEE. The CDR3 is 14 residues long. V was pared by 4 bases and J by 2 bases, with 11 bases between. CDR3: CASSPGSPTDTQYF. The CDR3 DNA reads TGTGCCAGCAGCCCGGGGAGCCCCACAGATACGCAGTATTTT. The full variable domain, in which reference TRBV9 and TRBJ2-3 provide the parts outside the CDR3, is DSGVTQTPKHLITATGQRVTLRCSPRSGDLSVYWYQQSLDQGLQFLIQYYNGEERAKGNILERFSAQQFPDLHSELNLSSLELGDSALYFCASSPGSPTDTQYFGPGTRLTVL.

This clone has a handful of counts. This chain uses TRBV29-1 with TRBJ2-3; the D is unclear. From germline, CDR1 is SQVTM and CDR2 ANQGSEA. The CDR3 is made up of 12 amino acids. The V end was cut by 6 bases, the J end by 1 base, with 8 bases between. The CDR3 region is CSVPVGTDTQYF. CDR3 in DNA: TGCAGCGTCCCCGTTGGCACAGATACGCAGTATTTT.

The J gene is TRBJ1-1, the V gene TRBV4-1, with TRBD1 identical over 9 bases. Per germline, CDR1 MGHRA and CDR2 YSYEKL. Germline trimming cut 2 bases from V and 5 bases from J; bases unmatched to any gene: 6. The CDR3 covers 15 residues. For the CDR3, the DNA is TGCGCCAGCAGCCAAAACAGGGGGCTTACTACTGAAGCTTTCTTT. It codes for CASSQNRGLTTEAFF.

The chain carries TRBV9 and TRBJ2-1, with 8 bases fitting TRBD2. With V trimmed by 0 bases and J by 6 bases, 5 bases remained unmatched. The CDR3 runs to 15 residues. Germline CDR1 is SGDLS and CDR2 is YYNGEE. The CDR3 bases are TGTGCCAGCAGCGTAGTTGGGACTAGACCCAATGAGCAGTTCTTC. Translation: CASSVVGTRPNEQFF.

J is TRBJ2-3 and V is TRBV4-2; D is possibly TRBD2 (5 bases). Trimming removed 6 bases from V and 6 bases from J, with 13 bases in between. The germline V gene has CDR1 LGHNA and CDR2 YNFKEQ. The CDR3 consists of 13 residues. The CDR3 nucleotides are TGTGCCAGCAGAGAGGGCCCTTGGGATACGCAGTATTTT. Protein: CASREGPWDTQYF.

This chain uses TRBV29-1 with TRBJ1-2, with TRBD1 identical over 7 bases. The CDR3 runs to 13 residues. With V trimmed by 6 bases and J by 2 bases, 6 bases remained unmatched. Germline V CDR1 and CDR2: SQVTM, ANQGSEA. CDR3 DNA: TGCAGCGTCGGGACAGTACGGAACTATGGCTACACCTTC. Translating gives CSVGTVRNYGYTF.

CDR3 residues: CASTVGTDEAFF. In DNA form, the CDR3 reads TGTGCCAGCACGGTCGGGACTGACGAAGCTTTCTTT. The chain couples TRBV2 to TRBJ1-1; possibly TRBD1 for D (5 bases). The germline CDR1 and CDR2 sequences are SNHLY and FYNNEI. The CDR3 spans 12 residues. With 7 bases removed from V and 8 bases from J, the gap between germline ends came to 14 bases. Full variable domain (remainder filled in from reference TRBV2 and TRBJ1-1): EPEVTQTPSHQVTQMGQEVILRCVPISNHLYFYWYRQILGQKVEFLVSFYNNEISEKSEIFDDQFSVERPDGSNFTLKIRSTKLEDSAMYFCASTVGTDEAFFGQGTRLTVV.

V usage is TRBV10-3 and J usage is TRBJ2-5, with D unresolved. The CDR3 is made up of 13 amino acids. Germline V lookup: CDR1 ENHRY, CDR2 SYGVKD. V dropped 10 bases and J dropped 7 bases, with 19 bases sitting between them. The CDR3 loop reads CATEIDGLGTQYF. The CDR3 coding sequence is TGTGCCACCGAAATTGACGGCCTAGGGACCCAGTACTTC.

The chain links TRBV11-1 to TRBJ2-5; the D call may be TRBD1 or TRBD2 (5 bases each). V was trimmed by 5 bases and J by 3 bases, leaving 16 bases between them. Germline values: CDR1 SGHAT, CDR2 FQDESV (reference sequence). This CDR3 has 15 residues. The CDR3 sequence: CASSQIVGEKETQYF. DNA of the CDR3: TGTGCCAGCAGCCAAATCGTGGGGGAGAAAGAGACCCAGTACTTC.

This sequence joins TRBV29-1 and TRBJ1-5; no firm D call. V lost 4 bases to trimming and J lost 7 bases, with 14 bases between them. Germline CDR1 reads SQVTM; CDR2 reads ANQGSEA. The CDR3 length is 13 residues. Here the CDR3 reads CSVVEGEGQPQHF. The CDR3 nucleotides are TGCAGCGTTGTTGAGGGAGAGGGCCAGCCCCAGCATTTT.

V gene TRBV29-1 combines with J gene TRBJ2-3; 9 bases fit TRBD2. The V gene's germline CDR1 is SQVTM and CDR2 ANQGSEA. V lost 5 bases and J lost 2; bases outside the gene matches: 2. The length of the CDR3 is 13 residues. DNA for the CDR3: TGCAGCGTTTCTAGCGGGACCACAGATACGCAGTATTTT. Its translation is CSVSSGTTDTQYF.

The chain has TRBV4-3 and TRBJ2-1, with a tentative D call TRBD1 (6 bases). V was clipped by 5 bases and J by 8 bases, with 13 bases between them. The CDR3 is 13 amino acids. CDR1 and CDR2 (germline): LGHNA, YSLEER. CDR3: CASSIRRGHEQFF. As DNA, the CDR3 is TGCGCCAGCAGCATACGCAGGGGTCATGAGCAGTTCTTC.

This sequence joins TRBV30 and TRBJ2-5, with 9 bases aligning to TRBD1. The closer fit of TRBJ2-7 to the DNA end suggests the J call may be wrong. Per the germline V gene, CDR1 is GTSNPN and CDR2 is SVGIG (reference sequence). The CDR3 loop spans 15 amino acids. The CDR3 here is CAWSRATGGGYEQYF. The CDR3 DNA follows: TGTGCCTGGAGTCGAGCTACAGGGGGCGGATACGAGCAGTACTTC.

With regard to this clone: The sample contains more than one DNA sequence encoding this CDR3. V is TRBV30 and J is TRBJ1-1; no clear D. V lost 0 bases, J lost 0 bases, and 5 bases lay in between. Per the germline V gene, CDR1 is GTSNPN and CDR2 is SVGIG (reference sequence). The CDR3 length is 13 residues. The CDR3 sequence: CAWSVGLNTEAFF. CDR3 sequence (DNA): TGTGCCTGGAGTGTAGGGCTGAACACTGAAGCTTTCTTT.

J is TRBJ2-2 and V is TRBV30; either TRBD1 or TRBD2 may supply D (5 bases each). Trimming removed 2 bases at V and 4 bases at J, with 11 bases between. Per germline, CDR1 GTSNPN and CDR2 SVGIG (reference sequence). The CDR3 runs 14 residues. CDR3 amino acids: CAWSPGQGTGELFF. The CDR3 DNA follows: TGTGCCTGGAGTCCGGGGCAGGGCACCGGGGAGCTGTTTTTT.

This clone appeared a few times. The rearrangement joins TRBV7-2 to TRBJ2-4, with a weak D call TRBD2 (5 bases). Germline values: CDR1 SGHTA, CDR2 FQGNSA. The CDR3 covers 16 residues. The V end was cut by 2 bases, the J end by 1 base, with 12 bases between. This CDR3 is CASSLLPRGAKNIQYF. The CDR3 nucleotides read TGTGCCAGCAGCTTACTCCCACGCGGGGCCAAAAACATTCAGTACTTC. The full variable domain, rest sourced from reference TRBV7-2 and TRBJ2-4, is GAGVSQSPSNKVTEKGKDVELRCDPISGHTALYWYRQSLGQGLEFLIYFQGNSAPDKSGLPSDRFSAERTGGSVSTLTIQRTQQEDSAVYLCASSLLPRGAKNIQYFGAGTRLSVL.

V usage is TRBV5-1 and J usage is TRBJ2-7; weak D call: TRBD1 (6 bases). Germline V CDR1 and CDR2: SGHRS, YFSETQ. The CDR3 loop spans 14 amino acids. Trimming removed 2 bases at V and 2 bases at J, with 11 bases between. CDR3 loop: CASSLQGFTYEQYF. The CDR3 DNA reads TGCGCCAGCAGCTTACAGGGTTTTACCTACGAGCAGTACTTC.

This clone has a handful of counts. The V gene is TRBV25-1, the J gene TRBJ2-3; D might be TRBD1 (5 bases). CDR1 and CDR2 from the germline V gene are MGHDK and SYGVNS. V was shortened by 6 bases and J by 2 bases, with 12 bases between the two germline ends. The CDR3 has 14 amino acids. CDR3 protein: CASSWGDTTDTQYF. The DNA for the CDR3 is TGTGCCAGCAGCTGGGGCGATACCACAGATACGCAGTATTTT.

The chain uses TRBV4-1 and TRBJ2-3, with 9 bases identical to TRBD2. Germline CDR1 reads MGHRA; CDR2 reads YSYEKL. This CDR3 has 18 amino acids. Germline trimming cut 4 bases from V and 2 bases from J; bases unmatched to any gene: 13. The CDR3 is CASSPSGLAGGITDTQYF. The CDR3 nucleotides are TGCGCCAGCAGCCCCTCGGGGCTGGCGGGAGGGATCACAGATACGCAGTATTTT.

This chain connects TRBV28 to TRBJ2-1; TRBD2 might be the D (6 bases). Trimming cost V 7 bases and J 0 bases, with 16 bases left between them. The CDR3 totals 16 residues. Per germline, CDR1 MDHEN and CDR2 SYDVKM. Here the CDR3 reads CASNVGGASSYNEQFF. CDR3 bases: TGTGCCAGCAACGTAGGAGGGGCGAGCTCCTACAATGAGCAGTTCTTC.

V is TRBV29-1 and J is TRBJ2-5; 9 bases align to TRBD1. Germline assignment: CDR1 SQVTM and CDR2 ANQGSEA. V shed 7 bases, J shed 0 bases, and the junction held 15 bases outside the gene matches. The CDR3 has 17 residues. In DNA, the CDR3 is TGCAGCGCCCAAGGACAGGGGACACAGCTATACCAAGAGACCCAGTACTTC. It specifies CSAQGQGTQLYQETQYF. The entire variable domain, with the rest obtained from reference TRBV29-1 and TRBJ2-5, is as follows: SAVISQKPSRDICQRGTSLTIQCQVDSQVTMMFWYRQQPGQSLTLIATANQGSEATYESGFVIDKFPISRPNLTFSTLTVSNMSPEDSSIYLCSAQGQGTQLYQETQYFGPGTRLLVL.

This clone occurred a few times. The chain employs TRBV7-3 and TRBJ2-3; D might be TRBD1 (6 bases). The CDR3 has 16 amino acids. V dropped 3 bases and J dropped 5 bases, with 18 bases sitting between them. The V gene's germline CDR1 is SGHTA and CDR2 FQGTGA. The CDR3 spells CASSFELTGTKDTQYF. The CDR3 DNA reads TGTGCCAGCAGCTTCGAATTAACAGGGACGAAAGATACGCAGTATTTT.

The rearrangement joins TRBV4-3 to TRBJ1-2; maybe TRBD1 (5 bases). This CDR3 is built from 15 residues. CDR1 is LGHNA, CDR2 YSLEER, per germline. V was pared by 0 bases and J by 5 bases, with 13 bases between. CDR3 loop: CASSQERDLSYGYTF. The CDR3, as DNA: TGCGCCAGCAGCCAAGAAAGGGACCTTTCTTATGGCTACACCTTC.